Listed here is a single TCR delta chain. A much larger clone differs from this one at a single base, so this may be a read error. Other DNA sequences in the sample encode the same CDR3. TCRdb reanalysed the RT-PCR reads via CATT. The table shows about 15,000 delta-chain clones, with 9.4% occurring only once. This specimen belongs to a study of gamma-delta T cells after stem cell transplantation. The CDR3 is 16 amino acids. Germline CDR1 reads GEAIGNYY; CDR2 reads EKD. This sequence was found in a human donor. It is not recorded whose cells these are; they may come from a transplant donor. The sample consisted of gamma-delta T cells. V and J are TRDV2 and TRDJ1; perhaps TRDD3 as D (6 bases). The CDR3 region has the DNA TGTGCTTGTGACAGGGTTGGATCGGGGGACCGCGATAAACTCATCTTT. This codes for CACDRVGSGDRDKLIF.